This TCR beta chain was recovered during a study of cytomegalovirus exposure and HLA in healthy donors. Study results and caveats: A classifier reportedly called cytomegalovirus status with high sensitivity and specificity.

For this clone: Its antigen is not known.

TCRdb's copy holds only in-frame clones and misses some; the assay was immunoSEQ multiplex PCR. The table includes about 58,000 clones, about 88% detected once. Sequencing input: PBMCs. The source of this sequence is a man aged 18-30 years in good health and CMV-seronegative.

CDR3 nucleotide sequence: TGTGCCAGCAGCTATACCCACGAGTTCCCGGGGGAGACCCAGTACTTC. It encodes CASSYTHEFPGETQYF. The rearrangement links TRBV14 to TRBJ2-5, with D possibly being TRBD2 (5 bases). CDR1 SGHDN and CDR2 FVKESK come from the germline V gene. This CDR3 is built from 16 residues. The V end was cut by 5 bases, the J end by 5 bases, with 21 bases between.